This TCR beta chain came from a study of T cell repertoires in cytomegalovirus infection. Germline assignment: CDR1 ENHRY and CDR2 SYGVKD. J was trimmed by 2 bases and V by 10 bases; bases with no gene match: 7. The CDR3 contains 13 residues. TCRdb processed the reads anew with MiXCR; each CDR3 protein has one entry. Of around 310,000 distinct CDR3 sequences listed, 25% to 30% are singletons. Ten or more counts support this clonotype. The antigen is undetermined. The starting material was cultured PBMCs, obtained from culture after CMV antigen stimulation. The TCR sequence derives from a human donor in good health (CMV status not recorded). Some clones in this sample may be carry-over from other donors' samples. V usage is TRBV10-3 and J usage is TRBJ2-7; 8 nucleotides line up with TRBD2. The CDR3 nucleotides are TGTGCCACCCGGGGGGGCGCCACCTACGAGCAGTACTTC. Translated: CATRGGATYEQYF.